This TCR beta chain was captured by sequencing in a study of T-cell memory formation after mild COVID-19. Study-wide background: Clustering of TCRs was largely donor specific.

Study findings and constraints: Mainly CM and EM harbored the contracting CD4+ clones; mainly EMRA harbored the CD8+ ones. SARS-CoV-2 specificity of second-wave clones peaking day 37 was unconfirmed.

TCR alpha and TCR beta cDNA libraries carrying sample barcodes and UMIs were produced by 5'RACE using constant-segment primers. Using its own MiXCR run on the 5' RACE reads, TCRdb lists one record per CDR3 protein. This table holds some 600,000 distinct CDR3 sequences, roughly 17% found once. Germline V gives CDR1 MNHEY, CDR2 SMNVEV (reference sequence). The V end lost 4 bases, the J end lost 5 bases, and 17 bases lay between the germline ends. The CDR3 is 15 amino acids. This clonotype came up many times. Its antigen is unknown. Source material: PBMCs or a T cell subset sorted from them (not recorded which). This TCR derives from an adult woman who had mild COVID-19 (a few samples of this study predate the infection). Cell type and time point are not known. The rearrangement uses TRBV27 and TRBJ2-5; TRBD1 might be the D (6 bases). As DNA, the CDR3 is TGTGCCAGCAGTTCGGGACAAGGCGAAGGGGAGACCCAGTACTTC. Protein sequence: CASSSGQGEGETQYF.